This T cell receptor beta chain was sequenced during a study of T cell repertoires in cytomegalovirus infection (dated by TCRdb to the late 2010s). Regarding the research as a whole: Donor HLA type was relevant to the analysis, as public TCR beta signatures indicated carriage of CMV infection together with the matching HLA type. The study at large found these results: The ex vivo response was dominated by HLA-C-restricted CMV-specific TCR beta clonotypes, which also provided the single most frequent clonotype in two of eight donors. Carriers of CMV infection plus the relevant HLA type were discriminated by the cumulative frequency of public TCR beta family members in the study cohort and in an independent roughly 340-donor cohort.

This clonotype was detected only a few times. Its target antigen remains unknown. No much larger clone is present one base from it, and per-base qualities are unavailable. The listed sequencing device is Illumina HiSeq 1500. TCRdb ran its own pipeline on the public reads, namely fastp trimming at Q25 and MiXCR clone calling, and kept in-frame beta chains. Every distinct CDR3 protein forms one entry, paired with its most common genes and DNA. Across this sample there are 100,000 to 150,000 distinct CDR3 sequences, with about 24% seen only once. About a third of the sample comes from the top ten. V loses 6 bases, J loses 5 bases, and the germline ends lie 10 bases apart. Spanning cysteine to phenylalanine, the CDR3 consists of 12 amino acids. Here the CDR3 DNA is all that survives: 36 bases in frame from base 1.

The receptor was isolated from a human donor in good health (CMV status not recorded). Some clones in this sample may be carry-over from other donors' samples. Sequenced: PBMCs, sequenced either directly or after in vitro stimulation (not recorded which). This sequence uses TRBV12-3 or TRBV12-4 and TRBJ2-5, with the D assignment possibly TRBD1 or TRBD2, given 5 matching bases for each. The CDR3 reads CASSLWGETQYF. The bases are TGTGCCAGCAGCCTCTGGGGGGAGACCCAGTACTTC.